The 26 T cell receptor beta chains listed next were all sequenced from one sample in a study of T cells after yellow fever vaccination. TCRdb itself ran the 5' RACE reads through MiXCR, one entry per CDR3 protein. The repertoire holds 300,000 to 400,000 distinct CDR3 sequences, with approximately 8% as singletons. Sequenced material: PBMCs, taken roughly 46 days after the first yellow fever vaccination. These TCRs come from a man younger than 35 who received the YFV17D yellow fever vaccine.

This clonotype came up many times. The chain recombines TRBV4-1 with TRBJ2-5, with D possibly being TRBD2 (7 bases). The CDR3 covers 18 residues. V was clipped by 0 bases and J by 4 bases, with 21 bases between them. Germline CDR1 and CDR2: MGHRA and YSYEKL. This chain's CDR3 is CASSQDRGDQGRGETQYF. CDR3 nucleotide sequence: TGCGCCAGCAGCCAAGATCGCGGGGATCAGGGGAGGGGAGAGACCCAGTACTTC.

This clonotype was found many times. The CDR3 sequence: CASSSQGGSYNEQFF. As DNA, the CDR3 is TGCGCCAGCAGCTCTCAGGGAGGCTCCTACAATGAGCAGTTCTTC. This sequence joins TRBV5-1 and TRBJ2-1; D is perhaps TRBD2 (6 bases). In germline, CDR1 is SGHRS, CDR2 YFSETQ. V lost 3 bases to trimming and J lost 0 bases, with 10 bases between them. The CDR3 is 15 amino acids.

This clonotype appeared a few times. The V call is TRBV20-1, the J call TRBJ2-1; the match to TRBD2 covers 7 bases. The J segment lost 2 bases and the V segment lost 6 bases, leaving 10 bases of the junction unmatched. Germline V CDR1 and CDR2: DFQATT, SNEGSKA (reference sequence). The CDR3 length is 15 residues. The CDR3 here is CSADPERGTYNEQFF. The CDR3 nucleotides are TGCAGTGCCGATCCCGAGCGGGGAACCTACAATGAGCAGTTCTTC.

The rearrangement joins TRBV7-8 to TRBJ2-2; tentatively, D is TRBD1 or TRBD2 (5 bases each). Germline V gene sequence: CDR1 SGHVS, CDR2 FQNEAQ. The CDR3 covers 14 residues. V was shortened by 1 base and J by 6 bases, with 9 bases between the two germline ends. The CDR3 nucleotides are TGTGCCAGCAGCTTAGACCGGGACGCCGGGGAGCTGTTTTTT. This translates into CASSLDRDAGELFF.

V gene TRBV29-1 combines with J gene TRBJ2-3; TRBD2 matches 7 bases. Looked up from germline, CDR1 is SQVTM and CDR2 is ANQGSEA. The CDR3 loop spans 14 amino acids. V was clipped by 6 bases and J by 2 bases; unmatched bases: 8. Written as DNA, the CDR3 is TGCAGCGTGGGGTGGGGGGGGGTCACAGATACGCAGTATTTT. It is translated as CSVGWGGVTDTQYF.

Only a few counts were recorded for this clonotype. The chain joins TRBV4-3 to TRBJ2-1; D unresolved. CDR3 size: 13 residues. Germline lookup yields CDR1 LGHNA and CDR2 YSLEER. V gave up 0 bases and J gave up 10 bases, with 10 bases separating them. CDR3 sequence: CASSQEFIGEQFF. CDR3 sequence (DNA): TGCGCCAGCAGCCAAGAGTTTATCGGCGAGCAGTTCTTC.

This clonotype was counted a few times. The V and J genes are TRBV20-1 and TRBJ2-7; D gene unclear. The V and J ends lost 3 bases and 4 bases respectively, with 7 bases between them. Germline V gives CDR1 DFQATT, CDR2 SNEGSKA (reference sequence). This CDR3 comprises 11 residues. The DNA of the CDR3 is TGCAGTGCTAGCCCCGAATACGAGCAGTACTTC. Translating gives CSASPEYEQYF.

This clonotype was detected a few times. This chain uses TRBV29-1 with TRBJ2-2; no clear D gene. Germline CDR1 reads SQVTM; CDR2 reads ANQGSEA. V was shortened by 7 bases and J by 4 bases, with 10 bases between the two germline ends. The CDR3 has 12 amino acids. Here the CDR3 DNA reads TGCAGCGCCGTGGGTCTCACCGGGGAGCTGTTTTTT. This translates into CSAVGLTGELFF.

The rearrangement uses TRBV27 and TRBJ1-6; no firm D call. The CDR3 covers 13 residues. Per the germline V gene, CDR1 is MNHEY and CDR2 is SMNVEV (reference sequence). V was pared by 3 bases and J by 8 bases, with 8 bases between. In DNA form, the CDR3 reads TGTGCCAGCAGTTTCCCAGGTTATTCACCCCTCCACTTT. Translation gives CASSFPGYSPLHF.

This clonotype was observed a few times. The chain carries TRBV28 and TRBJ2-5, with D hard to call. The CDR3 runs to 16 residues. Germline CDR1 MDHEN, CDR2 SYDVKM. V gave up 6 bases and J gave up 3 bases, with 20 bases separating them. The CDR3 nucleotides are TGTGCCAGCAGAAGAACCTTACCCCCGGAGAAAGAGACCCAGTACTTC. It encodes CASRRTLPPEKETQYF.

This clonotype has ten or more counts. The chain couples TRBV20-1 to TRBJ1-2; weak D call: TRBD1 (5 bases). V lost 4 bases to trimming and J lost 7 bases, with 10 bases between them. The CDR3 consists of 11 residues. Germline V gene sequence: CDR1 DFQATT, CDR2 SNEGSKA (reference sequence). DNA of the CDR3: TGCAGTGCTACAGGGTCGGGTGGCTACACCTTC. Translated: CSATGSGGYTF.

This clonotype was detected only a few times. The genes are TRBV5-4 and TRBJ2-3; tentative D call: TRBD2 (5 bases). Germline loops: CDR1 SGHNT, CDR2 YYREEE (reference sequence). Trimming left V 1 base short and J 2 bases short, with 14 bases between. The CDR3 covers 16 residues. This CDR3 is CASSLRTEDSTDTQYF. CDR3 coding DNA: TGTGCCAGCAGCTTGAGGACCGAGGACTCCACAGATACGCAGTATTTT.

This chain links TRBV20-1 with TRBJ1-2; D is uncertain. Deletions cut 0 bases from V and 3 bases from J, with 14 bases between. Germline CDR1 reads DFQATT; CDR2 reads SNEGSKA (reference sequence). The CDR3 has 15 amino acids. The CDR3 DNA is TGCAGTGCTAGAGATCTCGTATGGGCGGACTATGGCTACACCTTC. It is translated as CSARDLVWADYGYTF.

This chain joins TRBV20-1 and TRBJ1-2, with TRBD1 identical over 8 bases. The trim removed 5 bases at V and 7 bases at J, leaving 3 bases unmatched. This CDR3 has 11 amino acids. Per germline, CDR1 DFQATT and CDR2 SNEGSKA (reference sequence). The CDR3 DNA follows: TGCAGTGCTGAGGACAGGGCTGGCTACACCTTC. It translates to CSAEDRAGYTF.

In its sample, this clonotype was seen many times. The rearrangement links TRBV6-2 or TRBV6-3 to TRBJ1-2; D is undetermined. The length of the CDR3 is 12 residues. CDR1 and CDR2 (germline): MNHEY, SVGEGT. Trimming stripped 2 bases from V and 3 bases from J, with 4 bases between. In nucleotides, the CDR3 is TGTGCCAGCAGTTACCGGGACTATGGCTACACCTTC. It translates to CASSYRDYGYTF.

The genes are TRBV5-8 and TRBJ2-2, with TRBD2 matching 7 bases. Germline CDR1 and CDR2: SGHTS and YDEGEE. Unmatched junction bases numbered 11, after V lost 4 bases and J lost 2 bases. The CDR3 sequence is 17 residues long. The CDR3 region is CASSPPPGGGNTGELFF. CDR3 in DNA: TGTGCCAGCAGCCCACCCCCGGGCGGGGGTAACACCGGGGAGCTGTTTTTT.

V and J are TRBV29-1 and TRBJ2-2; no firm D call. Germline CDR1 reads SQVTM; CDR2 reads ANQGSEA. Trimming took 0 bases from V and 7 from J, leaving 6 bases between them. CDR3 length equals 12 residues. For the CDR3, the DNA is TGCAGCGTTGAAGATCGGGTCGGGGAGCTGTTTTTT. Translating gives CSVEDRVGELFF.

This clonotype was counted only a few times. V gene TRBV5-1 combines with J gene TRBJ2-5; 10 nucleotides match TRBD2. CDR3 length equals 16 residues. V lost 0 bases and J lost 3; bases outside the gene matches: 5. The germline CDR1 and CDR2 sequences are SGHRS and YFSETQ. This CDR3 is CASSLGAGGSEETQYF. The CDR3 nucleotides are TGCGCCAGCAGCTTGGGAGCGGGGGGGTCGGAAGAGACCCAGTACTTC. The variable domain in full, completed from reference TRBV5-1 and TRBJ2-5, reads KAGVTQTPRYLIKTRGQQVTLSCSPISGHRSVSWYQQTPGQGLQFLFEYFSETQRNKGNFPGRFSGRQFSNSRSEMNVSTLELGDSALYLCASSLGAGGSEETQYFGPGTRLLVL.

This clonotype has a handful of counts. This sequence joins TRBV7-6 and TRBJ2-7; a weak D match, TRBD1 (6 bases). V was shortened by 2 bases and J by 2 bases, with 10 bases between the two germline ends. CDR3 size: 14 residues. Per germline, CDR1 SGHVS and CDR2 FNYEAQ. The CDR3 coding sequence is TGTGCCAGCAGCTTATGGGACACAGCCTACGAGCAGTACTTC. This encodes CASSLWDTAYEQYF.

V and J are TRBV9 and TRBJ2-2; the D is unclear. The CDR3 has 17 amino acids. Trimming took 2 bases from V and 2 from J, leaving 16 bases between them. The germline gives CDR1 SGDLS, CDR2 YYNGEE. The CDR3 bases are TGTGCCAGCAGCGTGGCCATAGACGGGTACAACACCGGGGAGCTGTTTTTT. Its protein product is CASSVAIDGYNTGELFF.

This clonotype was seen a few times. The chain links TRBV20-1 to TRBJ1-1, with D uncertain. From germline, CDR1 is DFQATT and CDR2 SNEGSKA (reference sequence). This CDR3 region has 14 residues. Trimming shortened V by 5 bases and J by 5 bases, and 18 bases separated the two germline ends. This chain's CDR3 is CSAPYLGFWTEAFF. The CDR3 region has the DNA TGCAGTGCTCCCTACCTCGGGTTTTGGACTGAAGCTTTCTTT.

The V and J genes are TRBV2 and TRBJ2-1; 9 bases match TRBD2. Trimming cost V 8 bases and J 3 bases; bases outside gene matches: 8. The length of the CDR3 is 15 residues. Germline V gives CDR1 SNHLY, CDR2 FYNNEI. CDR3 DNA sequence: TGTGCCAGCGCCGGGGTAGCGGGGGTCTACAATGAGCAGTTCTTC. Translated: CASAGVAGVYNEQFF.

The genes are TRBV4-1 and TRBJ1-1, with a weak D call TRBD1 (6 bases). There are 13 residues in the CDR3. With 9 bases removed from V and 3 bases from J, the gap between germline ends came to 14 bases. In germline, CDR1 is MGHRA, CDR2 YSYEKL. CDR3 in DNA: TGCGCCAGTAGACAGGCGGGGGACACTGAAGCTTTCTTT. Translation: CASRQAGDTEAFF.

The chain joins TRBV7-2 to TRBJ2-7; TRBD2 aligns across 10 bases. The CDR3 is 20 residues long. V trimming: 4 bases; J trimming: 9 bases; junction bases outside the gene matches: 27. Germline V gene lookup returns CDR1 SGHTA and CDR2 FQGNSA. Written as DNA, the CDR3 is TGTGCCAGCAGCTATCTCTCCCGCCCCATAGCGGGGGGTAATTGGATTGGGCAGTACTTC. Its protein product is CASSYLSRPIAGGNWIGQYF.

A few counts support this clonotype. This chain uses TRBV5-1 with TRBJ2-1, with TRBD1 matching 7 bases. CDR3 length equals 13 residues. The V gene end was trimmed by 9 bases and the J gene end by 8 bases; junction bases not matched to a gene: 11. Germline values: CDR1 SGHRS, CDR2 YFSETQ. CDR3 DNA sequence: TGCGCCACCTACGGGACAGTTAAGGATGAGCAGTTCTTC. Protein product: CATYGTVKDEQFF.

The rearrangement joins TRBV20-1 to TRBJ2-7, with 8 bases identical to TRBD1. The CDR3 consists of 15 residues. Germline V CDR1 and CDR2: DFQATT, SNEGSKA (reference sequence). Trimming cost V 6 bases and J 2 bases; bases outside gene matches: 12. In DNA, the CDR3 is TGCAGTGCCCACAGGGGGGCAGCCTACCCCTACGAGCAGTACTTC. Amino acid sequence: CSAHRGAAYPYEQYF.